These T cell receptor beta chains were read from a single sample in a study of blood T cell repertoires in COVID-19. Assay: immunoSEQ multiplex PCR; the TCRdb copy retains only in-frame clones and omits some. The data hold about 230,000 clones, with over 70% observed a single time. The sequencing input was peripheral blood. The source is a woman aged 80 or over with acute or convalescent COVID-19. The CDR3 runs from the conserved cysteine through the conserved F or W. D genes are given only for firm matches. Size is stated for part of the rows, as once, few or many counts, or as a class when the clone is expanded.

CDR3aa: CASSQGGQGNSPLHF; CDR3nt: TGTGCCAGCAGCCAAGGAGGACAGGGAAATTCACCCCTCCACTTT; v_gene: TRBV3-1/TRBV3-2; d_gene: TRBD1; j_gene: TRBJ1-6; abundance: -
CDR3aa: CASSSIQGAGGYTF; CDR3nt: TGTGCCAGCAGTTCGATACAGGGGGCGGGTGGCTACACCTTC; v_gene: TRBV6-5; d_gene: TRBD1; j_gene: TRBJ1-2; abundance: -
CDR3aa: CATSRLSNSPLHF; CDR3nt: TGTGCCACCAGCAGACTGAGTAATTCACCCCTCCACTTT; v_gene: TRBV15; d_gene: -; j_gene: TRBJ1-6; abundance: -
CDR3aa: CASSEYGARLNYGYTF; CDR3nt: TGTGCCAGCAGTGAATATGGGGCACGATTAAACTATGGCTACACCTTC; v_gene: TRBV25-1; d_gene: -; j_gene: TRBJ1-2; abundance: -
CDR3aa: CASSLGTGSYNSPLHF; CDR3nt: TGCGCCAGCAGCCTGGGGACAGGCTCCTATAATTCACCCCTCCACTTT; v_gene: TRBV5-1; d_gene: TRBD1; j_gene: TRBJ1-6; abundance: -
CDR3aa: CASSLAQANEAFF; CDR3nt: TGCGCCAGCAGCTTGGCACAGGCAAATGAAGCTTTCTTT; v_gene: TRBV5-1; d_gene: -; j_gene: TRBJ1-1; abundance: once
CDR3aa: CASSQDEGGGYTF; CDR3nt: TGTGCCAGCAGCCAAGATGAAGGGGGTGGCTACACCTTC; v_gene: TRBV3-1/TRBV3-2; d_gene: -; j_gene: TRBJ1-2; abundance: -
CDR3aa: CASSPGGRSSYEQYF; CDR3nt: TGTGCCAGCAGCCCAGGGGGGCGCAGCTCCTACGAGCAGTACTTC; v_gene: TRBV5-4; d_gene: -; j_gene: TRBJ2-7; abundance: -
CDR3aa: CASKIGGLETEAFF; CDR3nt: TGTGCCAGTAAGATAGGGGGATTAGAGACTGAAGCTTTCTTT; v_gene: TRBV19; d_gene: -; j_gene: TRBJ1-1; abundance: -
CDR3aa: CASSRGIRNTEAFF; CDR3nt: TGTGCCAGCAGTAGGGGAATACGGAACACTGAAGCTTTCTTT; v_gene: TRBV28; d_gene: -; j_gene: TRBJ1-1; abundance: -
CDR3aa: CASLGQGNNSPLHF; CDR3nt: TGTGCCAGCTTAGGACAGGGAAATAATTCACCCCTCCACTTT; v_gene: TRBV25-1; d_gene: TRBD1; j_gene: TRBJ1-6; abundance: -
CDR3aa: CATSDFARGNEQFF; CDR3nt: TGTGCCACCAGTGATTTTGCCAGGGGCAATGAGCAGTTCTTC; v_gene: TRBV24-1; d_gene: -; j_gene: TRBJ2-1; abundance: -
CDR3aa: CAISNPPDRPTYEQYF; CDR3nt: TGTGCCATCAGTAATCCCCCGGACAGGCCTACCTACGAGCAGTACTTC; v_gene: TRBV10-3; d_gene: TRBD1; j_gene: TRBJ2-7; abundance: -
CDR3aa: CASSLPYRVPNTGELFF; CDR3nt: TGTGCCAGCTCTCTACCATACCGGGTTCCAAACACCGGGGAGCTGTTTTTT; v_gene: TRBV18; d_gene: -; j_gene: TRBJ2-2; abundance: -
CDR3aa: CASSQVPPRTGGIFSTQYF; CDR3nt: TGTGCCAGCAGCCAAGTCCCACCGAGGACAGGGGGCATCTTCAGTACGCAGTATTTT; v_gene: TRBV14; d_gene: TRBD1; j_gene: TRBJ2-3; abundance: once
CDR3aa: CASSEAVLGRTDTQYF; CDR3nt: TGTGCCAGCAGTGAGGCAGTGTTGGGGAGAACAGATACGCAGTATTTT; v_gene: TRBV6-1; d_gene: -; j_gene: TRBJ2-3; abundance: -
CDR3aa: CASSQMAGGGQPQHF; CDR3nt: TGCGCCAGCAGCCAGATGGCAGGGGGTGGTCAGCCCCAGCATTTT; v_gene: TRBV4-1; d_gene: TRBD1; j_gene: TRBJ1-5; abundance: -
CDR3aa: CASSLTGYPYEQYF; CDR3nt: TGTGCCAGCAGCTTAACAGGTTATCCCTACGAGCAGTACTTC; v_gene: TRBV11-2; d_gene: -; j_gene: TRBJ2-7; abundance: -
CDR3aa: CASSATGASVQSPLHF; CDR3nt: TGTGCCAGCAGCGCCACAGGGGCGTCCGTCCAATCACCCCTCCACTTT; v_gene: TRBV9; d_gene: TRBD1; j_gene: TRBJ1-6; abundance: -
CDR3aa: CATGTGIYEQYF; CDR3nt: TGTGCCACAGGGACAGGGATCTACGAGCAGTACTTC; v_gene: TRBV28; d_gene: TRBD1; j_gene: TRBJ2-7; abundance: -
CDR3aa: CASSDRDSYNEQFF; CDR3nt: TGTGCCAGCAGTGACCGGGACTCTTACAATGAGCAGTTCTTC; v_gene: TRBV25-1; d_gene: -; j_gene: TRBJ2-1; abundance: -
CDR3aa: CASSSGLAAAYEQYF; CDR3nt: TGTGCCAGCAGCTCGGGACTAGCGGCCGCCTACGAGCAGTACTTC; v_gene: TRBV11-2; d_gene: TRBD2; j_gene: TRBJ2-7; abundance: once
CDR3aa: CASSSSTVSTDTQYF; CDR3nt: TGTGCCAGCAGCTCTTCGACAGTCAGCACAGATACGCAGTATTTT; v_gene: TRBV5-4; d_gene: -; j_gene: TRBJ2-3; abundance: few
CDR3aa: CASNPGGGVWNSPLHF; CDR3nt: TGTGCCAGTAACCCGGGAGGGGGCGTTTGGAATTCACCCCTCCACTTT; v_gene: TRBV19; d_gene: TRBD1; j_gene: TRBJ1-6; abundance: -
CDR3aa: CASSLTDYEQYF; CDR3nt: TGTGCCAGCAGTTTGACAGACTACGAGCAGTACTTC; v_gene: TRBV6-6; d_gene: -; j_gene: TRBJ2-7; abundance: -
CDR3aa: CASSSKTGTLYEQYF; CDR3nt: TGTGCCAGCAGTTCCAAGACAGGGACATTATACGAGCAGTACTTC; v_gene: TRBV27; d_gene: TRBD1; j_gene: TRBJ2-7; abundance: -
CDR3aa: CASSKKGGEEKLFF; CDR3nt: TGTGCCAGCAGCAAGAAGGGGGGGGAAGAAAAACTGTTTTTT; v_gene: TRBV21-1; d_gene: -; j_gene: TRBJ1-4; abundance: -
CDR3aa: CASSPGTSLYNEQFF; CDR3nt: TGTGCCAGCAGCCCAGGGACTAGCTTATACAATGAGCAGTTCTTC; v_gene: TRBV7-3; d_gene: TRBD2; j_gene: TRBJ2-1; abundance: -
CDR3aa: CASSELMSSEQYF; CDR3nt: TGTGCCAGCAGTGAACTCATGTCCAGCGAGCAGTACTTC; v_gene: TRBV2; d_gene: -; j_gene: TRBJ2-7; abundance: -